These T cell receptor beta chains were read from a single sample in a study of cytomegalovirus exposure and HLA in healthy donors. The assay was immunoSEQ multiplex PCR, and TCRdb's table has in-frame clones only and misses some. The sample has 200,000 or so clones, 75% to 80% seen once; the top ten hold 5% to 6%. Sample: PBMCs. The receptors derive from a woman in her twenties or thirties in good health and CMV-seropositive. The CDR3 runs from the conserved cysteine through the conserved F or W. The order of the fields is J gene, V gene, CDR3 protein.

>TRBJ1-2|TRBV7-9
CASSLVGTIYGYTF
>TRBJ2-5|TRBV10-3
CAISTPGGWETQYF
>TRBJ2-1|TRBV29-1
CSEFSRGMQFF
>TRBJ2-1|TRBV4-2
CASSQLPGSNEQFF
>TRBJ2-2|TRBV19
CASSLLAGAGELFF
>NA|TRBV13
CASSSQLAGHPGDAYEQYF
>TRBJ2-7|TRBV6-1
CASSSQGTVSYEQYF
>TRBJ2-3|TRBV27
CASSSRTSGSTDTQYF
>TRBJ2-1|TRBV18
CASPLAGGLYNEQFF
>TRBJ2-2|TRBV5-1
CASSLKGGRETGELFF
>TRBJ1-2|TRBV12-5
CASGEGVYGYTF
>TRBJ2-5|TRBV12-5
CASGFWDRVVETQYF
>TRBJ1-1|TRBV5-4
CASSVRDRLEAFF
>TRBJ1-4|TRBV15
CATSGQMGLLFF
>TRBJ2-1|TRBV2
CASRDSYNEQFF
>TRBJ1-2|TRBV4-1
CASSQNPYYGYTF
>TRBJ2-7|TRBV9
CASSPSGGPYEQYF
>TRBJ1-1|TRBV6-5
CASSPVENTEAFF
>TRBJ2-5|TRBV7-2
CASSLAGTATQYF
>TRBJ1-2|TRBV6-4
CASSPEGTETWNYGYTF
>TRBJ1-1|TRBV9
CASSVGGLSTEAFF
>TRBJ1-1|TRBV5-6
CASSLWGRGTEAFF
>TRBJ1-2|TRBV11-2
CASSSARGYYGYTF
>TRBJ1-2|TRBV10-3
CAISELGQGDYGYTF
>TRBJ2-7|TRBV29-1
CSVEGGAGTSHLEQYF
>TRBJ1-1|TRBV14
CASSRGGVTEAFF
>TRBJ2-7|TRBV5-1
CASSLTTTGAYEQYF
>TRBJ2-5|TRBV19
CASSSRDYLQETQYF